The 20 T cell receptor beta chains reported below all come from one sample, sequenced in a study of OX40 agonist ivuxolimab in advanced cancers. Using immunoSEQ multiplex PCR, the repertoire was profiled, and TCRdb retains in-frame clones only, with some absent. Here the sample spans about 83,000 clones, approximately 90% being singletons. Here the sequenced sample was CD4+ or CD8+ T cells sorted from blood, taken in a trial of the OX40 agonist ivuxolimab. The receptors originated from an adult with an advanced solid tumor such as melanoma, head and neck, liver or kidney cancer.

V is TRBV5-1 and J is TRBJ1-1, with a tentative D call TRBD1 (6 bases). Germline assignment: CDR1 SGHRS and CDR2 YFSETQ. Between the trimmed V and J ends, which lost 2 bases and 4 bases, there was a span of 12 bases. The CDR3 is 14 residues long. The CDR3 DNA follows: TGCGCCAGCAGCTTACAGGGAGGCGGCACTGAAGCTTTCTTT. Protein: CASSLQGGGTEAFF.

The chain joins TRBV5-1 to TRBJ2-5, with D possibly TRBD1 on 7 matching bases. Germline loops: CDR1 SGHRS, CDR2 YFSETQ. The CDR3 length is 15 residues. Between the trimmed V and J ends, which lost 4 bases and 2 bases, there was a span of 15 bases. The CDR3 here is CASSPTGTQQETQYF. The DNA of the CDR3 is TGCGCCAGCAGCCCGACAGGGACTCAGCAAGAGACCCAGTACTTC.

The chain recombines TRBV5-1 with TRBJ2-3; D remains ambiguous. Germline assignment: CDR1 SGHRS and CDR2 YFSETQ. The ends were cut back, 4 bases at V and 2 bases at J, with 14 bases in the middle. This CDR3 has 15 residues. The CDR3 nucleotides are TGCGCCAGCAGCCCCTCGACTTTATCCACAGATACGCAGTATTTT. Protein product: CASSPSTLSTDTQYF.

The V gene is TRBV5-1, the J gene TRBJ2-1; 10 nucleotides match TRBD2. V lost 0 bases, J lost 7 bases, and 4 bases stayed unmatched. There are 15 residues in the CDR3. Per germline, CDR1 SGHRS and CDR2 YFSETQ. The CDR3 spells CASSLVAGGGNEQFF. The CDR3 nucleotides read TGCGCCAGCAGCTTGGTAGCGGGAGGAGGGAATGAGCAGTTCTTC.

The CDR3 is CASSQDWWQSYGYTF. The CDR3 region has the DNA TGCGCCAGCAGCCAAGATTGGTGGCAGTCCTATGGCTACACCTTC. The V gene is TRBV4-1, the J gene TRBJ1-2; D gene uncertain. Trimming took off 0 bases at V and 4 bases at J, with 12 bases between the two ends. The germline V gene encodes CDR1 MGHRA and CDR2 YSYEKL. The CDR3 extends over 15 amino acids.

This clone showed up just once. The rearrangement joins TRBV27 to TRBJ2-3; no firm D call. V shed 6 bases and J shed 1 base, with 8 bases lying between them. Looked up from germline, CDR1 is MNHEY and CDR2 is SMNVEV (reference sequence). This CDR3 spans 13 amino acids. This CDR3 reads CASRSLGTDTQYF. The CDR3 DNA reads as TGTGCCAGCAGGTCTTTAGGCACAGATACGCAGTATTTT.

The chain is built from TRBV5-1 and TRBJ2-3; the D gene is possibly TRBD2 (6 bases). Trimming stripped 4 bases from V and 4 bases from J, with 16 bases between. CDR3 size: 15 residues. Germline V gene lookup returns CDR1 SGHRS and CDR2 YFSETQ. This chain's CDR3 is CASSAWGESSDTQYF. In DNA form, the CDR3 reads TGCGCCAGCAGCGCCTGGGGGGAATCATCAGATACGCAGTATTTT.

This clone was picked up one time. V is TRBV4-1 and J is TRBJ2-7; 12 nucleotides align to TRBD2. Trimming removed 0 bases from V and 4 bases from J; junction bases left unmatched: 7. Germline V gene sequence: CDR1 MGHRA, CDR2 YSYEKL. This CDR3 has 17 amino acids. CDR3 DNA sequence: TGCGCCAGCAGCCAAGATGTTGTGCTAGCGGGAGGGTACGAGCAGTACTTC. This translates into CASSQDVVLAGGYEQYF.

This clone was recorded once. The genes are TRBV5-4 and TRBJ2-7; TRBD1 agrees at 11 bases. The V segment lost 4 bases and the J segment 1 base; nucleotides outside the gene matches: 4. The CDR3 sequence is 15 residues long. Germline-derived CDR1 and CDR2 are SGHNT and YYREEE (reference sequence). CDR3 residues: CASSRGQGASYEQYF. DNA for the CDR3: TGTGCCAGCAGCCGCGGACAGGGGGCATCCTACGAGCAGTACTTC.

The V gene is TRBV18, the J gene TRBJ2-3; TRBD2 matches at 11 bases. Losses at the gene ends were 1 base for V and 7 bases for J; bases not matched to a gene: 10. CDR1 and CDR2 (germline): KGHSH, LQKENI. This CDR3 region has 17 residues. CDR3 sequence: CASSPLAGGPIQNTQYF. In DNA form, the CDR3 reads TGTGCCAGCTCACCACTAGCGGGAGGGCCTATTCAAAATACGCAGTATTTT.

This chain links TRBV6-4 with TRBJ1-1, with D perhaps TRBD1 (6 bases). CDR3 length: 17 residues. Germline values: CDR1 MRHNA, CDR2 SNTAGT. V was trimmed by 0 bases and J by 0 bases, leaving 14 bases between them. The CDR3 loop reads CASSDSSGGGMNTEAFF. The CDR3 DNA reads TGTGCCAGCAGTGACTCGTCTGGGGGCGGGATGAACACTGAAGCTTTCTTT.

As for this clone: The same CDR3 is also encoded by other DNA sequences in this sample. The V call is TRBV6-6, the J call TRBJ2-7; 9 bases align to TRBD1. J was trimmed by 2 bases and V by 2 bases; bases with no gene match: 1. CDR3 length equals 14 residues. Germline values: CDR1 MNHNY, CDR2 SVGAGI (reference sequence). In DNA, the CDR3 is TGTGCCAGCAGTTACGGGACAGGGACCTACGAGCAGTACTTC. Translating gives CASSYGTGTYEQYF.

V usage is TRBV6-1 and J usage is TRBJ1-1, with D maybe TRBD1 (5 bases). With 3 bases removed from V and 4 bases from J, the gap between germline ends came to 9 bases. Germline CDR1 and CDR2: MNHNS and SASEGT. The CDR3 totals 13 residues. CDR3 coding DNA: TGTGCCAGCAGTGACCAGGGAATCACTGAAGCTTTCTTT. Translation: CASSDQGITEAFF.

The chain is built from TRBV7-9 and TRBJ1-5; a weak D match, TRBD1 (5 bases). Germline V CDR1 and CDR2: SEHNR, FQNEAQ (reference sequence). Trimming stripped 5 bases from V and 0 bases from J, with 11 bases between. The CDR3 contains 15 residues. This CDR3 is CASSPGQYSNQPQHF. The CDR3 DNA reads as TGTGCCAGCAGCCCCGGACAATATAGCAATCAGCCCCAGCATTTT.

The chain has TRBV7-9 and TRBJ1-5, with D possibly TRBD1 on 5 matching bases. Germline loops: CDR1 SEHNR, CDR2 FQNEAQ (reference sequence). CDR3 length: 12 residues. V was clipped by 2 bases and J by 6 bases, with 5 bases between them. The CDR3 protein is CASSLQGQPQHF. CDR3 nucleotides: TGTGCCAGCAGCTTACAGGGTCAGCCCCAGCATTTT. Together with reference TRBV7-9 and TRBJ1-5, the CDR3 gives the full variable domain: DTGVSQNPRHKITKRGQNVTFRCDPISEHNRLYWYRQTLGQGPEFLTYFQNEAQLEKSRLLSDRFSAERPKGSFSTLEIQRTEQGDSAMYLCASSLQGQPQHFGDGTRLSIL.

The V and J genes are TRBV25-1 and TRBJ2-5; D is perhaps TRBD1 (6 bases). The CDR3 is made up of 13 amino acids. With 10 bases removed from V and 1 base from J, the gap between germline ends came to 13 bases. Germline V gene sequence: CDR1 MGHDK, CDR2 SYGVNS. The CDR3 reads CATYEQGQETQYF. The CDR3 DNA sequence: TGTGCCACCTACGAACAGGGCCAAGAGACCCAGTACTTC.

The genes are TRBV5-1 and TRBJ2-7, with D perhaps matching TRBD2 (6 bases). The CDR3 extends over 14 amino acids. The germline V gene encodes CDR1 SGHRS and CDR2 YFSETQ. V lost 3 bases to trimming and J lost 3 bases, with 13 bases between them. The CDR3 reads CASSSTGLGYEQYF. The CDR3 nucleotides read TGCGCCAGCAGCTCCACGGGACTCGGCTACGAGCAGTACTTC. Combining the CDR3 with reference TRBV5-1 and TRBJ2-7 gives the whole variable domain KAGVTQTPRYLIKTRGQQVTLSCSPISGHRSVSWYQQTPGQGLQFLFEYFSETQRNKGNFPGRFSGRQFSNSRSEMNVSTLELGDSALYLCASSSTGLGYEQYFGPGTRLTVT.

This clone has only one observation. The V call is TRBV6-1, the J call TRBJ1-5; TRBD1 matches at 8 bases. In germline, CDR1 is MNHNS, CDR2 SASEGT. CDR3 length equals 15 residues. The V segment lost 4 bases and the J segment 5 bases; nucleotides outside the gene matches: 7. CDR3 region: CASSGKDRVDQPQHF. The CDR3 DNA reads as TGTGCCAGCAGTGGAAAGGACAGGGTGGATCAGCCCCAGCATTTT.

The genes are TRBV11-2 and TRBJ2-7, with D hard to call. The germline V gene encodes CDR1 SGHAT and CDR2 FQNNGV. CDR3 length: 12 amino acids. V lost 5 bases and J lost 3, with 8 bases in between. The CDR3 region is CASSLGNYEQYF. CDR3 nucleotides: TGTGCCAGCAGCCTAGGGAACTACGAGCAGTACTTC. Drawing the rest from reference TRBV11-2 and TRBJ2-7, the complete variable domain is EAGVAQSPRYKIIEKRQSVAFWCNPISGHATLYWYQQILGQGPKLLIQFQNNGVVDDSQLPKDRFSAERLKGVDSTLKIQPAKLEDSAVYLCASSLGNYEQYFGPGTRLTVT.

J is TRBJ1-2 and V is TRBV9; TRBD1 matches 7 bases. The V gene's germline CDR1 is SGDLS and CDR2 YYNGEE. Losses at the gene ends were 3 bases for V and 8 bases for J; bases not matched to a gene: 7. The length of the CDR3 is 13 residues. The CDR3 region is CASSAWRGQGYTF. The CDR3 nucleotides are TGTGCCAGCAGCGCATGGAGGGGGCAAGGCTACACCTTC.